The 27 T cell receptor beta chains below were found in one sample sequenced in a study of cytomegalovirus exposure and HLA in healthy donors (TCRdb year 2017). Libraries were made using the immunoSEQ multiplex PCR assay. A mixture of 60 forward primers for TCR Vbeta segments and 13 reverse primers for TCR Jbeta segments was used in the multiplex PCR. This is the immuneACCESS table as TCRdb keeps it, with only in-frame sequences that have V and J called. A part of the clones is gone; compared with another copy, unresolved V genes explain less than half, and the rest is unexplained. The sample contains 100,000 to 150,000 clones, under 85% of them found a single time. The top ten hold about 4% of the sample. The sample comprised PBMCs. All receptors come from a woman aged 50 to 65 in good health and CMV-seropositive.

This clone turned up a few times. The chain uses TRBV5-4 and TRBJ2-2; 8 bases map to TRBD2. The J segment lost 1 base and the V segment lost 2 bases, leaving 4 bases of the junction unmatched. CDR1 is SGHNT, CDR2 YYREEE, per germline (reference sequence). The CDR3 is 16 amino acids. The CDR3 sequence: CASSLAGARNTGELFF. DNA of the CDR3: TGTGCCAGCAGCTTAGCGGGGGCCAGGAACACCGGGGAGCTGTTTTTT.

The J gene is TRBJ1-5, the V gene TRBV28, with TRBD1 matching over 7 bases. V shed 5 bases, J shed 4 bases, and the junction held 14 bases outside the gene matches. The germline CDR1 and CDR2 sequences are MDHEN and SYDVKM. The CDR3 is made up of 17 amino acids. In DNA, the CDR3 is TGTGCCAGCAGTCGGACGGGACGGGGACAGCGTAATCAGCCCCAGCATTTT. It encodes CASSRTGRGQRNQPQHF. Drawing the rest from reference TRBV28 and TRBJ1-5, the complete variable domain is DVKVTQSSRYLVKRTGEKVFLECVQDMDHENMFWYRQDPGLGLRLIYFSYDVKMKEKGDIPEGYSVSREKKERFSLILESASTNQTSMYLCASSRTGRGQRNQPQHFGDGTRLSIL.

V and J are TRBV6-6 and TRBJ1-4; D is ambiguous. Trimming took 5 bases from V and 8 from J, leaving 18 bases between them. Germline V gene lookup returns CDR1 MNHNY and CDR2 SVGAGI (reference sequence). The CDR3 contains 15 residues. CDR3 loop: CASSTHSAGSEKLFF. CDR3 bases: TGTGCCAGCAGTACTCATAGCGCCGGGTCGGAAAAACTGTTTTTT.

Concerning this clone itself: A read error may account for a junction end that differs from germline. The V and J genes are TRBV7-9 and TRBJ1-5; the D gene is possibly TRBD1 (6 bases). CDR1 is SEHNR, CDR2 FQNEAQ, per germline (reference sequence). This CDR3 region has 16 residues. The CDR3 is CSSSLDAPGVYQPQHF. The CDR3 bases are TGTTCCAGCAGCTTAGATGCCCCAGGGGTTTACCAGCCCCAGCATTTT.

CDR3 residues: CASSTGVREKLFF. The CDR3 region has the DNA TGTGCCAGCAGTACAGGGGTACGGGAAAAACTGTTTTTT. The gene calls are TRBV6-5 and TRBJ1-4, with 7 bases aligning to TRBD1. V shed 5 bases, J shed 8 bases, and the junction held 5 bases outside the gene matches. This CDR3 spans 13 amino acids. Germline CDR1 and CDR2: MNHEY and SVGAGI.

A single count supports this clone. The chain employs TRBV7-9 and TRBJ2-5, with TRBD2 identical over 7 bases. Germline values: CDR1 SEHNR, CDR2 FQNEAQ (reference sequence). The CDR3 sequence is 13 residues long. V lost 2 bases to trimming and J lost 4 bases; unmatched junction nucleotides: 1. The CDR3 loop is CASSLSGGETQYF. In nucleotides, the CDR3 is TGTGCCAGCAGCTTATCGGGGGGAGAGACCCAGTACTTC.

This clone was seen more than once but under ten times. This chain joins TRBV5-6 and TRBJ1-5; D gene uncertain. Per germline, CDR1 SGHDT and CDR2 YYEEEE. The germline V and J ends were trimmed by 0 bases and 9 bases, with 10 bases remaining between them. This CDR3 has 13 residues. CDR3 sequence reads: CASSLDGRGPQHF. Here the CDR3 DNA reads TGTGCCAGCAGCTTGGACGGCCGGGGGCCCCAGCATTTT.

The chain employs TRBV18 and TRBJ1-4; a possible D gene is TRBD1 (5 bases). The germline CDR1 and CDR2 sequences are KGHSH and LQKENI. CDR3 size: 14 residues. Trimming pared 1 base from V and 8 bases from J, leaving 11 bases between. DNA for the CDR3: TGTGCCAGCTCACCACTCTCAGGGTGGGAAAAACTGTTTTTT. This translates into CASSPLSGWEKLFF.

V gene TRBV7-6 combines with J gene TRBJ2-1, with 9 bases matching TRBD2. Germline V gives CDR1 SGHVS, CDR2 FNYEAQ. Trimming took 1 base from V and 4 from J; bases not matched to a gene: 5. This CDR3 has 16 amino acids. The CDR3 sequence: CASSLGLAGGYNEQFF. DNA for the CDR3: TGTGCCAGCAGCTTAGGTTTGGCGGGGGGGTACAATGAGCAGTTCTTC.

This chain joins TRBV5-4 and TRBJ2-3, with 9 bases that match TRBD2. Per germline, CDR1 SGHNT and CDR2 YYREEE (reference sequence). CDR3 length: 14 amino acids. The J segment lost 3 bases and the V segment lost 3 bases, leaving 2 bases of the junction unmatched. The CDR3 bases are TGTGCCAGCAGCTGGCGGGGGGGGACAGATACGCAGTATTTT. Translation gives CASSWRGGTDTQYF.

The V call is TRBV9, the J call TRBJ1-5; no firm D call. Trimming removed 2 bases at V and 5 bases at J, with 8 bases between. The length of the CDR3 is 13 residues. CDR1 and CDR2 (germline): SGDLS, YYNGEE. The CDR3 DNA sequence: TGTGCCAGCAGCGTTTCGGGAGATCAGCCCCAGCATTTT. Its translation is CASSVSGDQPQHF.

The V call is TRBV5-1, the J call TRBJ1-2, with a weak D call TRBD1 (5 bases). CDR1 is SGHRS and CDR2 is YFSETQ in the germline V gene. The CDR3 is 12 residues long. The germline V and J ends were trimmed by 0 bases and 11 bases, with 11 bases remaining between them. The CDR3 DNA reads TGCGCCAGCAGCTTGGACGGGGGATTATACACCTTC. This translates into CASSLDGGLYTF.

The J gene is TRBJ2-1, the V gene TRBV27; the match to TRBD1 covers 7 bases. Germline lookup yields CDR1 MNHEY and CDR2 SMNVEV (reference sequence). The CDR3 is made up of 14 amino acids. Germline trimming cut 8 bases from V and 4 bases from J; bases unmatched to any gene: 8. The DNA for the CDR3 is TGTGCCAGCGGCGGACAGGTAAATTACAATGAGCAGTTCTTC. This translates into CASGGQVNYNEQFF.

This sequence joins TRBV28 and TRBJ2-1; D perhaps matches TRBD1 (5 bases). Germline values: CDR1 MDHEN, CDR2 SYDVKM. The V and J ends lost 4 bases and 2 bases respectively, with 15 bases between them. The CDR3 is made up of 16 amino acids. DNA of the CDR3: TGTGCCAGCAGTTCAGGGTTCCTAACAACCTACAATGAGCAGTTCTTC. It encodes CASSSGFLTTYNEQFF.

This chain connects TRBV2 to TRBJ1-2; D is uncertain. V lost 5 bases to trimming and J lost 9 bases, with 19 bases between them. Germline-derived CDR1 and CDR2 are SNHLY and FYNNEI. The CDR3 covers 14 residues. In DNA, the CDR3 is TGTGCCAGCAGTCCCGGTCGCACTCGGAGTCGCTACACCTTC. Encoded protein: CASSPGRTRSRYTF.

The chain has TRBV13 and TRBJ2-3, with D hard to call. Per the germline V gene, CDR1 is PRHDT and CDR2 is FYEKMQ (reference sequence). Trimming left V 2 bases short and J 4 bases short, with 10 bases between. The CDR3 runs to 14 residues. The CDR3 sequence: CASSLPGRADTQYF. The CDR3 DNA reads as TGTGCCAGCAGCTTACCGGGTCGGGCAGATACGCAGTATTTT.

V usage is TRBV21-1 and J usage is TRBJ2-1; no check of the table's D call, TRBD1, against the DNA was made. TRBV21-1 is noted as a pseudogene. There are 16 residues in the CDR3. CDR3 residues: CASSKGGVQGHNEQFF. CDR3 bases: TGTGCCAGCAGCAAAGGAGGAGTCCAGGGGCATAATGAGCAGTTCTTC.

The table lists this clone with a few counts. V is TRBV5-4 and J is TRBJ1-4; perhaps TRBD1 as D (5 bases). V gave up 0 bases and J gave up 5 bases, with 8 bases separating them. Germline V gene lookup returns CDR1 SGHNT and CDR2 YYREEE (reference sequence). CDR3 size: 14 residues. CDR3 DNA: TGTGCCAGCAGCTTGGCAGGGTACAATGAAAAACTGTTTTTT. It codes for CASSLAGYNEKLFF.

V gene TRBV4-1 combines with J gene TRBJ1-3; D call uncertain. V dropped 5 bases and J dropped 0 bases, with 11 bases sitting between them. Germline V gene lookup returns CDR1 MGHRA and CDR2 YSYEKL. The CDR3 length is 15 residues. The CDR3 loop is CASSTPSNSGNTIYF. The CDR3 nucleotides are TGCGCCAGCAGCACTCCGAGCAACTCTGGAAACACCATATATTTT.

The chain is built from TRBV5-6 and TRBJ2-1; TRBD2 matches 14 bases. Germline CDR1 and CDR2: SGHDT and YYEEEE. V gave up 4 bases and J gave up 7 bases; unmatched junction bases: 7. The CDR3 covers 16 residues. CDR3 amino acids: CASSLGLAGGLNEQFF. As DNA, the CDR3 is TGTGCCAGCAGCCTCGGACTAGCGGGGGGTCTAAATGAGCAGTTCTTC.

The chain is built from TRBV5-1 and TRBJ2-7; TRBD2 is a possible D gene (7 bases). Germline CDR1 is SGHRS and CDR2 is YFSETQ. V gave up 4 bases and J gave up 4 bases, with 15 bases separating them. CDR3 length equals 14 residues. CDR3 in DNA: TGCGCCAGCAGCATACGGGGGGCTGGGTACGAGCAGTACTTC. It is translated as CASSIRGAGYEQYF. The entire variable domain, with the rest obtained from reference TRBV5-1 and TRBJ2-7, is as follows: KAGVTQTPRYLIKTRGQQVTLSCSPISGHRSVSWYQQTPGQGLQFLFEYFSETQRNKGNFPGRFSGRQFSNSRSEMNVSTLELGDSALYLCASSIRGAGYEQYFGPGTRLTVT.

This rearrangement joins TRBV7-9 to TRBJ1-3; D gene ambiguous. Germline CDR1 is SEHNR and CDR2 is FQNEAQ (reference sequence). The CDR3 runs to 14 residues. V lost 2 bases, J lost 2 bases, and 7 bases lay in between. The CDR3 region is CASSLPNTGNTIYF. The CDR3 coding sequence is TGTGCCAGCAGCTTACCCAACACTGGAAACACCATATATTTT.

V is TRBV6-5 and J is TRBJ1-1, with 7 bases lining up with TRBD1. The junction had 7 bases not matched to a gene; V was cut back by 8 bases and J by 10 bases. This CDR3 is built from 11 residues. Germline V lookup: CDR1 MNHEY, CDR2 SVGAGI. The CDR3 DNA follows: TGTGCCAGCTCTGGACAGGTTGGAGCTTTCTTT. Translating gives CASSGQVGAFF.

This chain connects TRBV5-1 to TRBJ2-7, with D tentatively TRBD1 (5 bases). V lost 4 bases to trimming and J lost 4 bases, with 12 bases between them. CDR3 size: 13 residues. Germline lookup yields CDR1 SGHRS and CDR2 YFSETQ. The CDR3 here is CASSEDMSYEQYF. CDR3 coding DNA: TGCGCCAGCAGCGAGGACATGAGTTACGAGCAGTACTTC.

The chain joins TRBV19 to TRBJ1-6, with unresolved D. This CDR3 region has 13 residues. Germline CDR1 and CDR2: LNHDA and SQIVND (reference sequence). Trimming cost V 5 bases and J 7 bases, with 9 bases left between them. CDR3: CASSLGTNSPLHF. The CDR3 coding sequence is TGTGCCAGTAGTCTCGGTACGAATTCACCCCTCCACTTT.

This clone turned up a few times. J is TRBJ2-7 and V is TRBV6-5, with 9 bases identical to TRBD1. CDR3 size: 13 residues. J lost 5 bases, V lost 5 bases, and 4 bases had no gene match. The germline gives CDR1 MNHEY, CDR2 SVGAGI. Written as DNA, the CDR3 is TGTGCCAGCAGTAGAAACAGGGGGCACGAGCAGTACTTC. Translated, it gives CASSRNRGHEQYF.

This clone was found once. The chain is built from TRBV9 and TRBJ2-1; D might be TRBD1 (6 bases). CDR1 SGDLS and CDR2 YYNGEE come from the germline V gene. The CDR3 contains 14 residues. The germline V and J ends were trimmed by 3 bases and 4 bases, with 11 bases remaining between them. The CDR3 bases are TGTGCCAGCAGCGAGCCGGGACAATACAATGAGCAGTTCTTC. It codes for CASSEPGQYNEQFF.